This T cell receptor beta chain was captured in a study of vaccination effects on CD4 cells after COVID-19. Study-wide context: Participants got two doses of BNT162b2 or mRNA-1273 vaccine.

Before any sequencing was done, the ViraFEST assay used viral peptide pools to expand antigen-specific CD4+ T cells. The culture ran for 10 to 11 days, and then CD4+ T cells were isolated. Negative nucleocapsid antibody tests before and after vaccination confirmed no previous SARS-CoV-2 infection. Half the medium was replaced with IL-2 medium on days 3 and 7. The CDR3 extends over 16 amino acids. J lost 5 bases, V lost 4 bases, and 7 bases had no gene match. Germline CDR1 reads MNHNS; CDR2 reads SASEGT. Method: immunoSEQ multiplex PCR; TCRdb's copy keeps in-frame clones and lacks some. The profile covers 30,000 to 45,000 clones, with under 75% appearing a single time and roughly 20% taken by the ten largest. With respect to this clone: Its antigen is undetermined.

Findings of the study overall: Recruitment yielded few convalescent patients, and the study had no early post-infection timepoints. There was only 1 of 255 vaccine-induced clones in healthy vaccinees that cross-reacted with common cold coronaviruses.

Here the sequenced sample was CD4+ T cells from PBMCs cultured with SARS-CoV-2 spike peptides, taken before COVID-19 vaccination. The sequence was obtained from a human donor who received a COVID-19 vaccine. V and J are TRBV6-1 and TRBJ2-5, with TRBD2 matching 13 bases. CDR3 DNA: TGTGCCAGCAGTGCGGGACTAGCGGGGCCTGCGGAGACCCAGTACTTC. Protein product: CASSAGLAGPAETQYF.